Listed below are T cell receptor beta chains from one sample, sequenced in a study of shared clonotypes between healthy human individuals. The assay was immunoSEQ multiplex PCR, and TCRdb's table has in-frame clones only and misses some. The sample yields around 1,900,000 clones, about 94% seen once. Specimen: naive CD8+ T cells from PBMCs. The source of these receptors is a man aged 18 to 30 in good health. Some clones in this sample may be carry-over from other donors' samples. Each CDR3 is given with its conserved first and last residue. A D gene is named only where the DNA matches it firmly. Not every row has a clone size; where given, it reads once, few, many or a size class.

d_gene	v_gene	abundance	j_gene	CDR3aa
.	TRBV12-5	.	TRBJ2-3	CASGPRTDTQYF
.	TRBV27	.	TRBJ1-1	CASSSLPGRMTAFF
.	TRBV4-1	.	TRBJ2-7	CASSPYEQPYSYEQYF
.	TRBV5-1	once	TRBJ2-7	CASSELGGSFTYEQYF
.	TRBV6-5	.	TRBJ1-1	CASSSTGEAFF
.	TRBV5-1	.	TRBJ2-7	CASSLALSGAYEQYF
.	TRBV28	.	TRBJ2-1	CASSPGRSSYNEQFF
TRBD1	TRBV28	.	TRBJ2-7	CASSLGTGPYEQYF
.	TRBV10-3	.	TRBJ1-1	CAISDRQVEGLAEAFF
.	TRBV15	.	TRBJ2-6	CATSSSSGANVLTF
.	TRBV27	.	TRBJ1-5	CASSWAPNQPQHF
.	TRBV6-4	.	TRBJ2-3	CASSESPSGVSRTDTQYF
TRBD1	TRBV27	.	TRBJ2-6	CASSGTGGSGANVLTF
.	TRBV28	.	TRBJ1-2	CASSNRTLGFGYTF
.	TRBV9	.	TRBJ2-3	CASSAPDHTQYF
TRBD1	TRBV10-1	.	TRBJ1-5	CASSQGTGNQPQHF
.	TRBV7-9	.	TRBJ1-2	CASSPTGGDGYTF
.	TRBV13	.	TRBJ1-5	CASSLGQYSNQPQHF
.	TRBV29-1	.	TRBJ2-7	CSVEAYYEQYF
.	TRBV19	.	TRBJ1-1	CASSRGGTEAFF
.	TRBV7-8	.	TRBJ2-6	CASSVRDTFSGANVLTF
.	TRBV6-1	.	TRBJ1-3	CASRGSHSGNTIYF
.	TRBV4-1	.	TRBJ1-5	CASSQTGSSRQPQHF
TRBD1	TRBV27	.	TRBJ2-5	CASSPGPGQGQETQYF
.	TRBV7-6	.	TRBJ1-1	CASRPFANSLSRVVLEAFF
TRBD2	TRBV11-2	.	TRBJ2-1	CASSLVSGSYNEQFF
.	TRBV15	once	TRBJ2-5	CATSREHGGSEEETQYF
.	TRBV27	.	TRBJ1-2	CASSLSAGAYGYTF
.	TRBV7-2	.	TRBJ2-7	CASSLGSDEQYF
TRBD2	TRBV27	.	TRBJ2-7	CASTGAGGPSEQYF
.	TRBV7-9	few	TRBJ1-5	CASSQGPRAQHF
.	TRBV4-2	.	TRBJ2-3	CASSQDKADTQYF
.	TRBV28	.	TRBJ1-1	CASSFSGNTEAFF
TRBD1	TRBV7-9	.	TRBJ2-3	CASTRYLGQANTDTQYF
.	TRBV29-1	.	TRBJ1-2	CSLGGHDYGYTF
TRBD2	TRBV6-1	.	TRBJ2-3	CASSEMGRVTDTQYF
TRBD1	TRBV2	.	TRBJ2-7	CASSDGTGGNEQYF
TRBD2	TRBV27	.	TRBJ2-7	CASSPRTSGSYEQYF
TRBD2	TRBV27	.	TRBJ2-7	CASSLYPAGDEQYF
TRBD2	TRBV28	.	TRBJ2-1	CASSLPGLAGEHEQFF
.	TRBV29-1	.	TRBJ2-3	CSALGLTDTQYF
TRBD2	TRBV9	once	TRBJ2-3	CASSASGGIRTDTQYF
.	TRBV27	.	TRBJ1-5	CASILLNQPQHF
.	TRBV7-9	.	TRBJ2-1	CASSPRSDGGLRVFF
TRBD1	TRBV2	once	TRBJ1-1	CASRDFPGQTMNTEAFF
.	TRBV14	.	TRBJ1-2	CASSQVQNYGYTF